This T cell receptor beta chain was documented in a study of beta chain features in type 1 diabetes. The entirety of the isolated RNA underwent reverse transcription, so expressed TCRB transcripts were sequenced. TCRdb's table, derived via immunoSEQ multiplex PCR, lists solely in-frame clones and lacks some. The repertoire has hundreds of thousands of clones, roughly 12% of them found once; the top ten carry around 0.02%. The CDR3 runs to 13 residues. Germline V lookup: CDR1 KGHSH, CDR2 LQKENI. Trimming shortened V by 6 bases and J by 6 bases, and 12 bases separated the two germline ends. This chain joins TRBV18 and TRBJ2-1, with D uncertain. The source is a man younger than 35 in good health. Sequenced input: naive CD4+ T cells from blood. The CDR3 protein is CASSLSNSNEQFF. CDR3 DNA: TGTGCCAGCTCCCTTAGCAATTCCAATGAGCAGTTCTTC.